This T cell receptor beta chain was recovered during a study of T cell repertoires in cytomegalovirus infection. One entry per CDR3 protein, called by TCRdb with MiXCR from the reads. The sample carries about 160,000 distinct CDR3 sequences, 15% to 20% recorded once. This clonotype was detected once. Trimming took 0 bases from V and 5 from J, leaving 19 bases between them. Germline V gene sequence: CDR1 DFQATT, CDR2 SNEGSKA (reference sequence). This CDR3 region has 16 residues. Sequencing input: CD8+ T cells from PBMCs. This receptor was obtained from a human donor in good health (CMV status not recorded). Some clones in this sample may be carry-over from other donors' samples. This sequence joins TRBV20-1 and TRBJ1-2; D is unresolved. The CDR3 DNA reads TGCAGTGCTAGAGATCGCCACGACTTGGTTATGTATGGCTACACCTTC. Protein sequence: CSARDRHDLVMYGYTF.